Here is one T cell receptor (beta chain) with its context. The antigen remains unidentified. This CDR3 region has 15 residues. From germline, CDR1 is ENHRY and CDR2 SYGVKD. V was trimmed by 10 bases and J by 5 bases, leaving 23 bases between them. This sample was taken from a study of CD8 T cells in ankylosing spondylitis. Findings of the study overall: Disease-linked clones had a CD8+ phenotype and relatively low frequency in peripheral blood. As reported, disease-linked clones showed significant enrichment in matched ankylosing spondylitis synovial fluid. Made up of about eight highly homologous variants, a TCR beta motif appeared characteristic of ankylosing spondylitis blood.

Quantitative 5'-RACE was performed with molecular barcodes, and it yielded the TCR beta libraries. TCRdb reprocessed the 5' RACE reads with MiXCR, giving one entry per CDR3 protein. The sample carries fewer than 400,000 distinct CDR3 sequences, 20% to 25% recorded once. This receptor was obtained from a male donor with ankylosing spondylitis. The sample comprised blood, either unsorted or a sorted T cell fraction (not recorded which). The J gene is TRBJ1-2, the V gene TRBV10-3; D is unresolved. CDR3 protein: CATTDGETSGYGYTF. CDR3 sequence (DNA): TGTGCCACCACAGACGGGGAGACGTCCGGGTATGGCTACACCTTC.